This T cell receptor beta chain emerged from a study of blood T cell repertoires in COVID-19. Study-wide context: Acute and convalescent COVID-19 samples came from the United States, Italy and Spain. The cDNA or gDNA used as material had been derived from T cells, B-cell-depleted T cells, or PBMCs.

Trimming shortened V by 5 bases and J by 0 bases, and 21 bases separated the two germline ends. The CDR3 length is 18 residues. Germline V gene sequence: CDR1 SEHNR, CDR2 FQNEAQ (reference sequence). Assay used: immunoSEQ multiplex PCR; TCRdb lists only in-frame clones, some missing. The data show about 180,000 clones, roughly nine tenths seen once. The TCR comes from a woman aged 40-49 years with acute COVID-19. Sample: PBMCs or T cells enriched from blood (not recorded which). The rearrangement joins TRBV7-9 to TRBJ2-3, with D perhaps TRBD2 (7 bases). In nucleotides, the CDR3 is TGTGCCAGCAGCCCGGTCGTGGGGGGGCCTGTTAGCACAGATACGCAGTATTTT. Protein: CASSPVVGGPVSTDTQYF.